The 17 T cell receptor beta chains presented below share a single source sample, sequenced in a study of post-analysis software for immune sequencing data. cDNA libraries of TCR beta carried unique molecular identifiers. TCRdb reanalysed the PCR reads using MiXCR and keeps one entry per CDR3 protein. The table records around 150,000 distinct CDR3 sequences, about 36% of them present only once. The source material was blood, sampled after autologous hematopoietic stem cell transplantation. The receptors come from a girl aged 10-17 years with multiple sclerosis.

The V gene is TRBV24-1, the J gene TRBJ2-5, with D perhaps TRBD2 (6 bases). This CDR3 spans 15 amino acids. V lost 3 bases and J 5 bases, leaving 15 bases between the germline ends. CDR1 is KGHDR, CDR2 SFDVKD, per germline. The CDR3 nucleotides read TGTGCCACCAGTGATCCGCGAGGAGGGCCCGAGACCCAGTACTTC. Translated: CATSDPRGGPETQYF.

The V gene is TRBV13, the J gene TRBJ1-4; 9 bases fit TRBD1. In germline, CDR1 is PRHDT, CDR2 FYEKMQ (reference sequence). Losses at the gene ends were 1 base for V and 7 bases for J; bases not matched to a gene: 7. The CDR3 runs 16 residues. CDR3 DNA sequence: TGTGCCAGCAGCTTAGCCCTACAGGGGGCTAGTGAAAAACTGTTTTTT. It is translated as CASSLALQGASEKLFF.

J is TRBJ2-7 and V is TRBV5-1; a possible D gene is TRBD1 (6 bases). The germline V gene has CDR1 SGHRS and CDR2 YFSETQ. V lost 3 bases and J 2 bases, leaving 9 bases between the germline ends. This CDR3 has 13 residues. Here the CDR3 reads CASSSTGTYEQYF. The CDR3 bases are TGCGCCAGCAGCTCAACAGGGACCTACGAGCAGTACTTC.

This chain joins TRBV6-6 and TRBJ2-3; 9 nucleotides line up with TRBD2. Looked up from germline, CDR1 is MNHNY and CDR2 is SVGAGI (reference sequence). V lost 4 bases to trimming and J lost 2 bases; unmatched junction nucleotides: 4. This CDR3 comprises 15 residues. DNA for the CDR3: TGTGCCAGCAGTTTGGCGGGAGGGTACACAGATACGCAGTATTTT. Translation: CASSLAGGYTDTQYF.

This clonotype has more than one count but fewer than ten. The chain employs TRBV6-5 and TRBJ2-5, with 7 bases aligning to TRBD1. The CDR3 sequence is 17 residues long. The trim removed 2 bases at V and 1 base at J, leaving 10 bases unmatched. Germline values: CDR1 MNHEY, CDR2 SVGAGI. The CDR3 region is CASSYGGQSGTQETQYF. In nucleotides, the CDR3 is TGTGCCAGCAGTTACGGGGGACAGAGTGGTACCCAAGAGACCCAGTACTTC.

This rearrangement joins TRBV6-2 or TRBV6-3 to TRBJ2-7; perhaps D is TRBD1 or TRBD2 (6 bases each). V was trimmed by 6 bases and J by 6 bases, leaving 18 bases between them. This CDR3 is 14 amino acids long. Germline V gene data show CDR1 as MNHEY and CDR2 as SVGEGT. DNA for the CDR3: TGTGCCAGCAGCCTCGACGGGGGCTATCGCGAGCAGTACTTC. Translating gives CASSLDGGYREQYF.

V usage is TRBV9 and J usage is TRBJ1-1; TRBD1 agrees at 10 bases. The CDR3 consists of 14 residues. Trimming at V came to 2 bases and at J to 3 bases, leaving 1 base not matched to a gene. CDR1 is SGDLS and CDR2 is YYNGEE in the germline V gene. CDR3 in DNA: TGTGCCAGCAGCGTGACAGGGGGCCACACTGAAGCTTTCTTT. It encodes CASSVTGGHTEAFF.

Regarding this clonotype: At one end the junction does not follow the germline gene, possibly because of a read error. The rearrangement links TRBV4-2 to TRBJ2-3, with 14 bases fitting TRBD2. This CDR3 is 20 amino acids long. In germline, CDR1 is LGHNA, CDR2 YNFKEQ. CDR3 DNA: TGTGCCAGCAGCCCGGACCCGGGACTAGCGGGAGAGAGGGACACAGATACGCACTATTTT. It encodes CASSPDPGLAGERDTDTHYF.

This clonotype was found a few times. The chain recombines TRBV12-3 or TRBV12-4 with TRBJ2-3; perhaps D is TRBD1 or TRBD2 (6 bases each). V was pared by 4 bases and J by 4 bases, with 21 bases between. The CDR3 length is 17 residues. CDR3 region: CASSYLGGRLSADTQYF. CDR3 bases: TGTGCCAGCAGTTATTTGGGGGGCAGGCTGAGCGCAGATACGCAGTATTTT.

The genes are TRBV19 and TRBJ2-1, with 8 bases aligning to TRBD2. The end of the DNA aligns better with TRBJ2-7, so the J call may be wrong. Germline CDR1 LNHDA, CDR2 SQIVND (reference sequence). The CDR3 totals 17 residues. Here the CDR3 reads CASSIDATSESYNEQYF. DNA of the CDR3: TGTGCCAGTAGTATAGATGCGACTAGCGAATCCTACAATGAGCAGTACTTC.

The CDR3 DNA follows: TGTGCCAGCAGTGACCGGGACGCTTCTAGCACAGATACGCAGTATTTT. Translating it yields CASSDRDASSTDTQYF. The V call is TRBV6-4, the J call TRBJ2-3; either TRBD1 or TRBD2 may supply D (5 bases each). With 2 bases removed from V and 0 bases from J, the gap between germline ends came to 12 bases. This CDR3 region has 16 residues. Germline loops: CDR1 MRHNA, CDR2 SNTAGT.

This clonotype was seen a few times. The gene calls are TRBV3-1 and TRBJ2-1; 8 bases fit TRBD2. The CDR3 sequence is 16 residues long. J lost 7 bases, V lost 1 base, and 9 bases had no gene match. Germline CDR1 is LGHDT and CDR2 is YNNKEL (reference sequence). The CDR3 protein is CASSQVIAGGRNEQFF. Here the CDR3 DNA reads TGTGCCAGCAGCCAAGTCATTGCGGGAGGACGGAATGAGCAGTTCTTC.

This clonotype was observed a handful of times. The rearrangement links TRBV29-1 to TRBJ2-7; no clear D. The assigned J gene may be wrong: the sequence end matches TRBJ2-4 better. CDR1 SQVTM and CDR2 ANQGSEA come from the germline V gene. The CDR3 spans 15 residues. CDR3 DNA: TGCAGCGACGGGCCCCGACGGACGGCGAAAAACATTCAGTACTTC. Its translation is CSDGPRRTAKNIQYF.

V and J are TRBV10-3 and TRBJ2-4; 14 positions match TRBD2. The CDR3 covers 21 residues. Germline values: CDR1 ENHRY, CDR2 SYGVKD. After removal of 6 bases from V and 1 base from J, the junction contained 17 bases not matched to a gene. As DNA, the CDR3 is TGTGCCATCAGCGATGCCCCGACTAGCGGGAGGGCCGTGGGTGCCAAAAACATTCAGTACTTC. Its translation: CAISDAPTSGRAVGAKNIQYF.

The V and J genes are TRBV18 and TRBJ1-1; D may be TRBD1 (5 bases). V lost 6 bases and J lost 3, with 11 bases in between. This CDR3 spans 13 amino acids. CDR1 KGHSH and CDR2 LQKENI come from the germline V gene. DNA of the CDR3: TGTGCCAGCTCCGTCGGGACGGACACTGAAGCTTTCTTT. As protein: CASSVGTDTEAFF.

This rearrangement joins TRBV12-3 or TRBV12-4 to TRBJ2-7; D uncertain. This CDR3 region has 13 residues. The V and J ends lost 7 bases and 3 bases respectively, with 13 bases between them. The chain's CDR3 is CASTLGPRYEQYF. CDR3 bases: TGTGCCAGCACCCTAGGCCCCCGCTACGAGCAGTACTTC.

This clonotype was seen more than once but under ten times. Here the CDR3 DNA reads TGTGCTAGTGGTTCCCCCCCGGGCTATGAGCAGTTCTTC. This encodes CASGSPPGYEQFF. V is TRBV12-5 and J is TRBJ2-1; unclear D gene. Germline values: CDR1 LGHNT, CDR2 FRNRAP. This CDR3 is built from 13 residues. V was pared by 4 bases and J by 8 bases, with 12 bases between.